A selection of T cell receptor beta chains follows, all from one sample in a study of blood T cell repertoires in COVID-19. The repertoire was sequenced with immunoSEQ multiplex PCR; TCRdb's copy has only in-frame clones and lacks some. The sample shows fewer than 300,000 clones, about four fifths of them seen only once. Sequenced: peripheral blood. The receptors derive from a woman aged 18-29 years with acute or convalescent COVID-19. Each CDR3 is given with its conserved first and last residue. D genes are given only for firm matches. Size tells how often a clone was seen (once, few, many) or the class of an expanded clone, and some rows leave it out.

D | J | V | size | CDR3 | DNA
TRBD2 | TRBJ2-3 | TRBV19 | once | CASATGLAGGKITDTQYF | TGTGCCAGTGCAACGGGACTAGCGGGAGGGAAAATCACAGATACGCAGTATTTT
. | TRBJ2-1 | TRBV7-2 | . | CASSSKNRDLAYNEQFF | TGTGCCAGCAGTTCAAAAAACCGGGACTTGGCCTACAATGAGCAGTTCTTC
. | TRBJ2-5 | TRBV5-1 | . | CASSVEPQETQYF | TGCGCCAGCAGTGTAGAACCCCAAGAGACCCAGTACTTC
. | TRBJ2-7 | TRBV10-1 | few | CASSDRWATNPSEQYF | TGCGCCAGCAGTGATCGTTGGGCTACGAACCCCTCCGAGCAGTACTTC
. | TRBJ2-7 | TRBV5-8 | . | CASSFFQGSYEQYF | TGTGCCAGCAGCTTTTTTCAGGGCTCCTACGAGCAGTACTTC
TRBD1 | TRBJ1-6 | TRBV3-1/TRBV3-2 | . | CASSHRQGYNSPLHF | TGTGCCAGCAGCCATAGACAGGGGTATAATTCACCCCTCCACTTT
. | TRBJ2-1 | TRBV19 | few | CASNTPDLWRVYNEQFF | TGTGCCAGCAATACCCCCGACTTGTGGCGTGTTTACAATGAGCAGTTCTTC
TRBD2 | TRBJ2-7 | TRBV5-8 | . | CASSWGTSGRSYEQYF | TGTGCCAGCAGCTGGGGGACTAGCGGGAGGTCCTACGAGCAGTACTTC
. | TRBJ1-3 | TRBV6-6 | . | CASSDRTVVGNTIYF | TGTGCCAGCAGTGACAGGACAGTGGTTGGAAACACCATATATTTT
. | TRBJ2-1 | TRBV12-2 | . | CASRLVASGSSYNEQFF | .
. | TRBJ1-2 | TRBV14 | once | CASSQSGDGYTF | TGTGCCAGCAGCCAGTCAGGGGACGGCTACACCTTC
TRBD1 | TRBJ2-7 | TRBV5-8 | . | CASSFPDRGRWGYF | TGTGCCAGCAGCTTCCCGGACAGGGGGCGTTGGGGGTACTTC
TRBD1 | TRBJ1-6 | TRBV18 | . | CASSQNGQAGSPLHF | TGTGCCAGCTCACAAAATGGACAGGCGGGCTCACCCCTCCACTTT
. | TRBJ2-1 | TRBV24-1 | once | CATSDARTGNEQFF | TGTGCCACCAGTGATGCAAGGACTGGCAATGAGCAGTTCTTC
TRBD2 | TRBJ2-1 | TRBV24-1 | . | CATSWSGSPHNEQFF | TGTGCCACCAGTTGGAGCGGGAGCCCACACAATGAGCAGTTCTTC
TRBD1 | TRBJ1-5 | TRBV30 | . | CAWSVPGTGEGQPQHF | TGTGCCTGGAGTGTACCAGGGACAGGGGAGGGTCAGCCCCAGCATTTT
. | TRBJ1-5 | TRBV6-5 | . | CASSYHGVGQPQHF | TGTGCCAGCAGTTACCACGGTGTCGGTCAGCCCCAGCATTTT
. | TRBJ1-2 | TRBV9 | . | CASSTRTDEKYGYTF | TGTGCCAGCAGCACACGGACAGACGAGAAGTATGGCTACACCTTC
. | TRBJ2-1 | TRBV10-2 | . | CASTELGSASNEQFF | TGCGCCAGCACCGAACTAGGGTCGGCTTCCAATGAGCAGTTCTTC
TRBD1 | TRBJ1-1 | TRBV18 | . | CASSPRSTGALGTEAFF | TGTGCCAGCTCACCAAGGTCAACAGGGGCCTTGGGCACTGAAGCTTTCTTT
. | TRBJ2-1 | TRBV11-2 | few | CASSLWASYNEQFF | TGTGCCAGCAGCTTGTGGGCCTCTTACAATGAGCAGTTCTTC
. | TRBJ2-7 | TRBV4-3 | . | CASSQDWRGPTLEQYF | TGCGCCAGCAGCCAAGATTGGAGGGGGCCGACCCTCGAGCAGTACTTC
TRBD1 | TRBJ2-7 | TRBV11-2 | . | CASSLVPGQGANQYF | TGTGCCAGCAGCTTGGTCCCGGGACAGGGGGCGAACCAGTACTTC
. | TRBJ2-1 | TRBV4-3 | once | CASSLVQGSEQFF | TGCGCCAGCAGCCTTGTCCAGGGCAGTGAGCAGTTCTTC
TRBD2 | TRBJ2-7 | TRBV10-3 | few | CAISSGLAGVRYEQYF | TGTGCCATCAGCAGTGGACTAGCGGGAGTTCGGTACGAGCAGTACTTC
TRBD1 | TRBJ2-7 | TRBV7-2 | . | CASSLRQGAVSGEQYF | TGTGCCAGCAGCCTAAGACAGGGGGCTGTATCGGGGGAGCAGTACTTC
TRBD1 | TRBJ2-7 | TRBV6-5 | . | CASSHQTGGEQYF | TGTGCCAGCAGTCACCAGACAGGGGGCGAGCAGTACTTC
TRBD1 | TRBJ1-5 | TRBV19 | . | CASTLGADRLNQPQHF | TGTGCCAGTACCTTAGGGGCGGACAGGCTCAATCAGCCCCAGCATTTT
. | TRBJ1-1 | TRBV10-2 | . | CASSEGGDTEAFF | TGCGCCAGCAGTGAAGGAGGGGACACTGAAGCTTTCTTT
TRBD2 | TRBJ2-3 | TRBV9 | . | CASSSGLAGNTQYF | TGTGCCAGCAGCTCGGGACTAGCGGGTAATACGCAGTATTTT
TRBD1 | TRBJ2-5 | TRBV12-3/TRBV12-4 | . | CASSYRGRETQYF | TGTGCCAGCAGTTACAGGGGGCGCGAGACCCAGTACTTC
. | TRBJ1-2 | TRBV11-2 | . | CAVRGEDYGYTF | TGTGCAGTCCGGGGGGAGGACTATGGCTACACCTTC
. | TRBJ2-1 | TRBV5-8 | . | CASSLGTGRGEQFF | TGTGCCAGCAGCTTGGGGACAGGGAGGGGTGAGCAGTTCTTC
TRBD1 | TRBJ2-7 | TRBV18 | few | CASSNRGYEQYF | TGTGCCAGCTCAAACAGGGGATACGAGCAGTACTTC
. | TRBJ1-6 | TRBV30 | few | CAWNLGFLGTNSPLHF | TGTGCCTGGAATTTGGGCTTTCTGGGTACTAATTCACCCCTCCACTTT
TRBD1 | TRBJ2-7 | TRBV5-6 | . | CASSLGTGLSYEQYF | TGTGCCAGCAGCTTGGGGACAGGGCTCTCCTACGAGCAGTACTTC
TRBD1 | TRBJ1-6 | TRBV7-8 | . | CASSSRQGSSYNSPLHF | TGTGCCAGCAGCTCAAGACAGGGTAGCTCCTATAATTCACCCCTCCACTTT
. | TRBJ1-2 | TRBV24-1 | once | CATSDPTGYGNGYTF | TGTGCCACCAGTGATCCTACAGGGTACGGAAATGGCTACACCTTC
. | TRBJ2-2 | TRBV11-2 | . | CASSSGMPTGELFF | TGTGCCAGCAGCTCCGGGATGCCAACCGGGGAGCTGTTTTTT
. | TRBJ2-7 | TRBV9 | few | CASSVDGSSYEQYF | TGTGCCAGCAGCGTAGACGGGAGCTCCTACGAGCAGTACTTC
TRBD2 | TRBJ2-7 | TRBV6-2/TRBV6-3 | many | CASSLGTSGFYEQYF | TGTGCCAGCAGCCTCGGGACTAGCGGTTTCTACGAGCAGTACTTC
. | TRBJ2-5 | TRBV5-1 | . | CASSLQGYQGETQYF | TGCGCCAGCAGCTTACAGGGTTACCAGGGGGAGACCCAGTACTTC
. | TRBJ2-2 | TRBV14 | few | CASSPGLNTGELFF | TGTGCCAGCAGCCCCGGACTGAACACCGGGGAGCTGTTTTTT
TRBD1 | TRBJ2-7 | TRBV30 | . | CAWSRQGALSYEQYF | TGTGCCTGGAGCAGACAGGGGGCCCTATCCTACGAGCAGTACTTC
. | TRBJ1-6 | TRBV25-1 | . | CASSEQNSPLHF | TGTGCCAGCAGTGAGCAGAATTCACCCCTCCACTTT
TRBD2 | TRBJ2-1 | TRBV7-2 | . | CASSLGSGSYNEQFF | TGTGCCAGCAGCTTAGGTAGCGGGAGCTACAATGAGCAGTTCTTC
. | TRBJ1-6 | TRBV27 | . | CASRGKFNSPLHF | TGTGCCAGTCGCGGGAAGTTTAATTCACCCCTCCACTTT
TRBD2 | TRBJ2-7 | TRBV30 | . | CAWSPLGLAGNEQYF | TGTGCCTGGAGTCCTCTGGGACTAGCGGGGAACGAGCAGTACTTC
TRBD2 | TRBJ2-3 | TRBV5-1 | . | CASSLGPAGAGTDTQYF | TGCGCCAGCAGCTTGGGACCCGCGGGAGCGGGCACAGATACGCAGTATTTT
TRBD2 | TRBJ2-7 | TRBV4-1 | . | CASSQGLAGTYEQYF | TGCGCCAGCAGCCAAGGACTAGCGGGGACCTACGAGCAGTACTTC
TRBD1 | TRBJ1-4 | TRBV5-1 | . | CASSAQGAANEKLFF | TGCGCCAGCAGCGCACAGGGGGCTGCTAATGAAAAACTGTTTTTT